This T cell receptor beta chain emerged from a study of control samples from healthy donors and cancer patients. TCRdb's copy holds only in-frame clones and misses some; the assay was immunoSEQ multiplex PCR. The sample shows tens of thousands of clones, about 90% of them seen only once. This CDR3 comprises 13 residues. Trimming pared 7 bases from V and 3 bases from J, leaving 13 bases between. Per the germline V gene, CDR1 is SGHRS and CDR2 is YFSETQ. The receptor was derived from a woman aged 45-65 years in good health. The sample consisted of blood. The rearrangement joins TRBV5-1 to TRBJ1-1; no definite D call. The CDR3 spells CASSELPHTEAFF. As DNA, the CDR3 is TGCGCCAGCTCAGAGCTACCTCACACTGAAGCTTTCTTT. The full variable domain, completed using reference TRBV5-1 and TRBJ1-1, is KAGVTQTPRYLIKTRGQQVTLSCSPISGHRSVSWYQQTPGQGLQFLFEYFSETQRNKGNFPGRFSGRQFSNSRSEMNVSTLELGDSALYLCASSELPHTEAFFGQGTRLTVV.